One and the same sample provided the 30 T cell receptor beta chains below, sequenced in a study of identifying expanded T cells in peripheral blood. Sequencing used immunoSEQ multiplex PCR; TCRdb keeps in-frame clones, though not all of them. Of over 100,000 clones detected, about nine tenths appear once; the ten largest clones hold 7.5% to 10%. The specimen was blood. The receptors here all came from a person between 18 and 75 years old in good health.

CDR3 nucleotide sequence: TGTGCCAGCAGCTTGGATGGGGGGACCAGCTCCTACGAGCAGTACTTC. This codes for CASSLDGGTSSYEQYF. The chain links TRBV5-4 to TRBJ2-7; D is possibly TRBD2 (6 bases). V lost 0 bases, J lost 0 bases, and 13 bases lay in between. Germline V gene lookup returns CDR1 SGHNT and CDR2 YYREEE (reference sequence). The length of the CDR3 is 16 residues.

The V call is TRBV2, the J call TRBJ1-4; TRBD1 is a possible D gene (5 bases). Trimming pared 6 bases from V and 4 bases from J, leaving 15 bases between. Germline V gene sequence: CDR1 SNHLY, CDR2 FYNNEI. The CDR3 runs 15 residues. The chain's CDR3 is CASRRGRSFNEKLFF. For the CDR3, the DNA is TGTGCCAGCAGGAGGGGCAGGAGCTTTAATGAAAAACTGTTTTTT.

The count of this clone is one. The chain combines TRBV5-1 with TRBJ1-1; D unresolved. The ends were cut back, 0 bases at V and 7 bases at J, with 7 bases in the middle. The CDR3 covers 12 residues. CDR1 SGHRS and CDR2 YFSETQ come from the germline V gene. The CDR3 protein is CASSLVPGEAFF. The DNA of the CDR3 is TGCGCCAGCAGCTTGGTCCCGGGTGAAGCTTTCTTT.

The gene calls are TRBV9 and TRBJ2-2, with 11 nucleotides matching TRBD2. V shed 0 bases and J 2 bases; nucleotides not matched to a gene: 6. Germline V gene data show CDR1 as SGDLS and CDR2 as YYNGEE. The CDR3 is made up of 18 amino acids. CDR3 sequence: CASSVALAGGLNTGELFF. CDR3 DNA sequence: TGTGCCAGCAGCGTAGCGCTAGCGGGGGGCCTAAACACCGGGGAGCTGTTTTTT.

This clone was picked up one time. CDR3 amino acids: CSVSKYQETQYF. The CDR3 DNA follows: TGCAGCGTTTCCAAGTACCAAGAGACCCAGTACTTC. V gene TRBV29-1 combines with J gene TRBJ2-5, with unresolved D. Germline lookup yields CDR1 SQVTM and CDR2 ANQGSEA. The CDR3 has 12 amino acids. V was trimmed by 5 bases and J by 0 bases, leaving 7 bases between them.

The gene calls are TRBV7-8 and TRBJ2-5, with TRBD1 as a possible D gene (6 bases). The V end was cut by 0 bases, the J end by 4 bases, with 12 bases between. CDR3 length: 15 residues. Germline CDR1 and CDR2: SGHVS and FQNEAQ. CDR3 DNA: TGTGCCAGCAGCTTAGCACTGGGGGCGGGAGAGACCCAGTACTTC. Protein: CASSLALGAGETQYF.

The chain employs TRBV5-1 and TRBJ2-3; D may be TRBD1 or TRBD2 (5 bases each). Germline V gene sequence: CDR1 SGHRS, CDR2 YFSETQ. This CDR3 region has 15 residues. With 7 bases removed from V and 3 bases from J, the gap between germline ends came to 18 bases. This CDR3 reads CASSRDPQWTDTQYF. In nucleotides, the CDR3 is TGCGCCAGCTCACGGGACCCCCAATGGACAGATACGCAGTATTTT.

V is TRBV6-1 and J is TRBJ1-1; no clear D. The germline V gene encodes CDR1 MNHNS and CDR2 SASEGT. Trimming took 6 bases from V and 0 from J, leaving 11 bases between them. The length of the CDR3 is 14 residues. Here the CDR3 reads CASRQNPMNTEAFF. The CDR3 coding sequence is TGTGCCAGCAGACAGAACCCCATGAACACTGAAGCTTTCTTT.

This clone was detected only a few times. The chain joins TRBV11-2 to TRBJ1-6; the D gene is possibly TRBD1 (5 bases). The CDR3 totals 16 residues. Germline CDR1 reads SGHAT; CDR2 reads FQNNGV. Between the trimmed V and J ends, which lost 3 bases and 5 bases, there was a span of 14 bases. DNA for the CDR3: TGTGCCAGCAGCTTCAGGGCGGGGGGGGATAATTCACCCCTCCACTTT. Its protein is CASSFRAGGDNSPLHF.

The chain links TRBV18 to TRBJ2-7; TRBD1 or TRBD2 may be the D gene (5 bases each). V was trimmed by 4 bases and J by 3 bases, leaving 19 bases between them. Per germline, CDR1 KGHSH and CDR2 LQKENI. The CDR3 has 16 amino acids. The CDR3 protein is CASSLTLPGPGYEQYF. In DNA, the CDR3 is TGTGCCAGCTCACTAACCCTCCCGGGACCGGGCTACGAGCAGTACTTC.

This rearrangement joins TRBV5-1 to TRBJ1-4; D uncertain. Trimming removed 4 bases at V and 7 bases at J, with 17 bases between. CDR1 is SGHRS, CDR2 YFSETQ, per germline. This CDR3 has 15 amino acids. The CDR3 here is CASSPLSGVGEKLFF. As DNA, the CDR3 is TGCGCCAGCAGCCCCCTCAGCGGGGTGGGTGAAAAACTGTTTTTT.

This clone has a single count. This rearrangement joins TRBV9 to TRBJ2-3; 7 positions match TRBD2. The CDR3 covers 15 residues. Germline loops: CDR1 SGDLS, CDR2 YYNGEE. After removal of 0 bases from V and 4 bases from J, the junction contained 5 bases not matched to a gene. In nucleotides, the CDR3 is TGTGCCAGCAGCGTAGTTGGGGGAGGGCCAGATACGCAGTATTTT. Its protein product is CASSVVGGGPDTQYF.

The chain has TRBV4-3 and TRBJ1-2; no firm D call. V lost 0 bases to trimming and J lost 4 bases, with 12 bases between them. The germline gives CDR1 LGHNA, CDR2 YSLEER. The CDR3 is 15 residues long. This CDR3 is CASSQETRSPYGYTF. The CDR3 DNA sequence: TGCGCCAGCAGCCAAGAGACGAGGTCCCCCTATGGCTACACCTTC.

This clone has a single count. The chain is built from TRBV7-9 and TRBJ2-7, with TRBD1 as a possible D gene (6 bases). Germline CDR1 and CDR2: SEHNR and FQNEAQ (reference sequence). This CDR3 has 15 residues. Trimming left V 2 bases short and J 3 bases short, with 14 bases between. As DNA, the CDR3 is TGTGCCAGCAGCTTAAGTGGTAACAGGGTCTACGAGCAGTACTTC. Its translation is CASSLSGNRVYEQYF.

This chain connects TRBV5-1 to TRBJ2-1; D is unclear. Germline V gene lookup returns CDR1 SGHRS and CDR2 YFSETQ. The CDR3 runs to 13 residues. V lost 0 bases to trimming and J lost 10 bases, with 11 bases between them. The CDR3 loop reads CASSLDQPREQFF. The CDR3 nucleotides read TGCGCCAGCAGCTTGGACCAGCCTCGGGAGCAGTTCTTC.

At least ten counts were recorded for this clone. CDR3 sequence (DNA): TGTGCCAGCAGTGCGACAGTCTCTGGAAACACCATATATTTT. Its translation: CASSATVSGNTIYF. This chain joins TRBV9 and TRBJ1-3, with a tentative D call TRBD1 (5 bases). The CDR3 extends over 14 amino acids. V was clipped by 5 bases and J by 0 bases, with 9 bases between them. Germline V lookup: CDR1 SGDLS, CDR2 YYNGEE.

This sequence joins TRBV29-1 and TRBJ2-3, with 11 bases matching TRBD2. The V and J ends lost 3 bases and 2 bases, in that order; junction bases with no gene match: 4. This CDR3 region has 15 residues. Germline CDR1 SQVTM, CDR2 ANQGSEA. The CDR3 coding sequence is TGCAGCGTTGAGGGGACTAGCGGAACCACAGATACGCAGTATTTT. It yields the protein CSVEGTSGTTDTQYF.

V usage is TRBV19 and J usage is TRBJ2-7; D unclear. Germline assignment: CDR1 LNHDA and CDR2 SQIVND (reference sequence). The V gene lost 4 bases and the J gene lost 1 base, with 17 bases spanning the gap. This CDR3 contains 16 residues. The CDR3 loop is CASSTGPIGLSYEQYF. The DNA of the CDR3 is TGTGCCAGTAGTACCGGTCCCATTGGCCTTTCCTACGAGCAGTACTTC.

This clone has just one count. The CDR3, as DNA: TGTGCCAGCAGTGCCTCAGGGGGCCTCGATGGCTACACCTTC. This codes for CASSASGGLDGYTF. The chain is built from TRBV25-1 and TRBJ1-2; 8 positions agree with TRBD1. CDR1 and CDR2 (germline): MGHDK, SYGVNS. The CDR3 is 14 residues long. The V gene end was trimmed by 4 bases and the J gene end by 6 bases; junction bases not matched to a gene: 7.

V is TRBV27 and J is TRBJ2-1; D possibly matches TRBD1 or TRBD2 (5 bases each). Trimming removed 10 bases at V and 4 bases at J, with 14 bases between. The CDR3 consists of 13 residues. The V gene's germline CDR1 is MNHEY and CDR2 SMNVEV (reference sequence). The CDR3 region has the DNA TGTGCCATCAAACGGGACCAATACAATGAGCAGTTCTTC. It encodes CAIKRDQYNEQFF.

The rearrangement uses TRBV5-1 and TRBJ2-1, with TRBD1 matching over 7 bases. The CDR3 loop spans 14 amino acids. J gave up 5 bases and V 5 bases, and 7 bases lay outside the gene matches. The germline gives CDR1 SGHRS, CDR2 YFSETQ. The CDR3 here is CASSFRDSHNEQFF. The CDR3 bases are TGCGCCAGCAGTTTCCGGGACAGCCACAATGAGCAGTTCTTC.

This rearrangement joins TRBV29-1 to TRBJ1-1; D remains unclear. Trimming pared 8 bases from V and 1 base from J, leaving 11 bases between. CDR1 SQVTM and CDR2 ANQGSEA come from the germline V gene. CDR3 length: 12 amino acids. The CDR3 spells CSFRGPNTEAFF. CDR3 nucleotide sequence: TGCAGCTTTCGTGGGCCGAACACTGAAGCTTTCTTT.

This chain links TRBV18 with TRBJ2-1; D unclear. Trimming stripped 4 bases from V and 8 bases from J, with 9 bases between. The CDR3 length is 12 residues. Germline assignment: CDR1 KGHSH and CDR2 LQKENI. Written as DNA, the CDR3 is TGTGCCAGCTCACTTGGTAGGGATGAGCAGTTCTTC. Amino acid sequence: CASSLGRDEQFF. The variable domain in full, with the rest retrieved from reference TRBV18 and TRBJ2-1, is NAGVMQNPRHLVRRRGQEARLRCSPMKGHSHVYWYRQLPEEGLKFMVYLQKENIIDESGMPKERFSAEFPKEGPSILRIQQVVRGDSAAYFCASSLGRDEQFFGPGTRLTVL.

The chain uses TRBV5-4 and TRBJ2-6; 8 nucleotides match TRBD1. Trimming took 4 bases from V and 4 from J; bases not matched to a gene: 10. The CDR3 is made up of 17 amino acids. The germline gives CDR1 SGHNT, CDR2 YYREEE (reference sequence). For the CDR3, the DNA is TGTGCCAGCAGCAAGGGACAGGACCTGGTGGGGGCCAACGTCCTGACTTTC. Translation gives CASSKGQDLVGANVLTF.

Only a few counts were recorded for this clone. V is TRBV2 and J is TRBJ1-2; D unresolved. The CDR3 totals 12 residues. Germline lookup yields CDR1 SNHLY and CDR2 FYNNEI. V lost 9 bases to trimming and J lost 4 bases, with 12 bases between them. CDR3 DNA: TGTGCCAGGTTGAAAAGACCCTATGGCTACACCTTC. This gives the protein CARLKRPYGYTF.

This chain's CDR3 is CASTGQGIGELFF. The CDR3 nucleotides are TGTGCCAGCACCGGACAGGGGATCGGGGAGCTGTTTTTT. This chain uses TRBV28 with TRBJ2-2; TRBD1 matches at 9 bases. The J segment lost 7 bases and the V segment lost 7 bases, leaving 4 bases of the junction unmatched. The CDR3 spans 13 residues. CDR1 and CDR2 from the germline V gene are MDHEN and SYDVKM.

The CDR3 reads CATSRDQSGGGYTF. In DNA, the CDR3 is TGTGCCACCAGCAGAGATCAGAGTGGGGGTGGCTACACCTTC. The V and J genes are TRBV15 and TRBJ1-2; D is perhaps TRBD1 (5 bases). With 0 bases removed from V and 7 bases from J, the gap between germline ends came to 12 bases. The CDR3 length is 14 residues. Germline V CDR1 and CDR2: LNHNV, YYDKDF (reference sequence).

The chain employs TRBV7-9 and TRBJ1-1; D is possibly TRBD1 (5 bases). The CDR3 loop spans 13 amino acids. CDR1 is SEHNR, CDR2 FQNEAQ, per germline (reference sequence). V was shortened by 6 bases and J by 1 base, with 9 bases between the two germline ends. In DNA form, the CDR3 reads TGTGCCAGCAGTCTACAGGAGAACACTGAAGCTTTCTTT. Translation: CASSLQENTEAFF.

This chain uses TRBV9 with TRBJ2-5; D is undetermined. Trimming shortened V by 0 bases and J by 6 bases, and 12 bases separated the two germline ends. The germline CDR1 and CDR2 sequences are SGDLS and YYNGEE. The CDR3 has 14 amino acids. The CDR3 is CASSVEWSPKTQYF. The CDR3 DNA reads TGTGCCAGCAGCGTAGAATGGAGTCCAAAGACCCAGTACTTC.

The chain is built from TRBV6-5 and TRBJ1-1, with D tentatively TRBD1 (5 bases). Germline loops: CDR1 MNHEY, CDR2 SVGAGI. Deletions cut 2 bases from V and 4 bases from J, with 14 bases between. This CDR3 comprises 15 residues. For the CDR3, the DNA is TGTGCCAGCAGTTACATCGGTAGGGGCGGCACTGAAGCTTTCTTT. This encodes CASSYIGRGGTEAFF.